Listed here are 30 T cell receptor beta chains from one sample, sequenced in a study of shared clonotypes between healthy human individuals. TCRdb keeps only in-frame clones here, not all; method: immunoSEQ multiplex PCR. The top ten clones hold less than 0.15% of a sample with 2 million to 2.5 million clones, approximately 94% of them seen once. Input material: naive CD4+ T cells sorted from blood. As for subset: CD45RA+ positively selected. The receptors were gathered from a man aged 18 to 30 in good health.

The chain joins TRBV18 to TRBJ2-7; 10 bases are a match to TRBD2. The CDR3 contains 16 residues. V trimming: 4 bases; J trimming: 5 bases; junction bases outside the gene matches: 11. CDR1 and CDR2 (germline): KGHSH, LQKENI. The DNA for the CDR3 is TGTGCCAGCTCACTGACTATACTAGCGGGACAGGACGAGCAGTACTTC. Translated: CASSLTILAGQDEQYF.

The rearrangement links TRBV18 to TRBJ2-1, with TRBD2 matching 7 bases. J was trimmed by 3 bases and V by 4 bases; bases with no gene match: 3. Germline CDR1 and CDR2: KGHSH and LQKENI. The CDR3 has 14 residues. The CDR3 DNA reads as TGTGCCAGCTCACGGGCTAGCGGCTACAATGAGCAGTTCTTC. Amino acid sequence: CASSRASGYNEQFF.

This rearrangement joins TRBV5-6 to TRBJ1-6; TRBD1 aligns across 7 bases. J lost 9 bases, V lost 1 base, and 10 bases had no gene match. CDR1 SGHDT and CDR2 YYEEEE come from the germline V gene. The CDR3 loop spans 16 amino acids. The CDR3 DNA is TGTGCCAGCAGCTTGATGAGGGACAGCGTCGGTTCACCCCTCCACTTT. Translation: CASSLMRDSVGSPLHF.

The genes are TRBV4-3 and TRBJ1-2; D perhaps matches TRBD1 (5 bases). Deletions cut 2 bases from V and 4 bases from J, with 11 bases between. Germline V gene sequence: CDR1 LGHNA, CDR2 YSLEER. CDR3 size: 14 residues. The CDR3 is CASSQKGTGYGYTF. The CDR3 DNA is TGCGCCAGCAGCCAAAAAGGGACCGGCTATGGCTACACCTTC.

The chain carries TRBV6-5 and TRBJ1-1, with D possibly TRBD1 on 6 matching bases. From germline, CDR1 is MNHEY and CDR2 SVGAGI. The ends were cut back, 6 bases at V and 4 bases at J, with 15 bases in the middle. The CDR3 runs to 14 residues. The CDR3 is CASRPDSPLTEAFF. The CDR3 nucleotides are TGTGCCAGCAGACCGGACAGTCCCCTCACTGAAGCTTTCTTT.

The chain recombines TRBV13 with TRBJ2-5; 9 nucleotides match TRBD2. Losses at the gene ends were 5 bases for V and 3 bases for J; bases not matched to a gene: 7. Germline-derived CDR1 and CDR2 are PRHDT and FYEKMQ (reference sequence). This CDR3 region has 15 residues. DNA for the CDR3: TGTGCCAGCAGCCCCGGACTAGCGATCGAAGAGACCCAGTACTTC. It encodes CASSPGLAIEETQYF.

This clone was detected only once. This chain uses TRBV29-1 with TRBJ1-1; D possibly corresponds to TRBD1 (5 bases). The CDR3 loop spans 12 amino acids. V was trimmed by 1 base and J by 6 bases, leaving 9 bases between them. Germline V gene sequence: CDR1 SQVTM, CDR2 ANQGSEA. The CDR3 DNA reads TGCAGCGTTGAAGTGGCAGGGCCTGAAGCTTTCTTT. Protein product: CSVEVAGPEAFF.

The genes are TRBV2 and TRBJ1-6; TRBD1 agrees at 7 bases. CDR1 is SNHLY, CDR2 FYNNEI, per germline. V lost 10 bases, J lost 10 bases, and 7 bases stayed unmatched. CDR3 length: 12 amino acids. CDR3 sequence reads: CATTTGVSPLHF. DNA for the CDR3: TGTGCCACTACAACAGGGGTCTCACCCCTCCACTTT. Drawing the rest from reference TRBV2 and TRBJ1-6, the complete variable domain is EPEVTQTPSHQVTQMGQEVILRCVPISNHLYFYWYRQILGQKVEFLVSFYNNEISEKSEIFDDQFSVERPDGSNFTLKIRSTKLEDSAMYFCATTTGVSPLHFGNGTRLTVT.

The chain employs TRBV7-2 and TRBJ2-7; D tentatively fits TRBD1 or TRBD2 (7 bases each). CDR1 is SGHTA, CDR2 FQGNSA, per germline. The CDR3 sequence is 14 residues long. V gave up 4 bases and J gave up 7 bases, with 17 bases separating them. DNA of the CDR3: TGTGCCAGCAGCTCTCAGGGGGGGCTGAGGGAGCAGTACTTC. Its protein is CASSSQGGLREQYF.

The gene calls are TRBV29-1 and TRBJ1-1, with 12 bases lining up with TRBD1. Germline V CDR1 and CDR2: SQVTM, ANQGSEA. The V gene end was trimmed by 6 bases and the J gene end by 1 base; junction bases not matched to a gene: 3. This CDR3 has 14 residues. The CDR3 DNA reads as TGCAGCGTGGGACAGGGGGCCACGAACACTGAAGCTTTCTTT. Translation gives CSVGQGATNTEAFF.

Turning to this clone: Its ends do not fully match the called genes, so a read error is possible. The chain recombines TRBV7-7 with TRBJ2-5; perhaps D is TRBD1 or TRBD2 (6 bases each). The germline CDR1 and CDR2 sequences are SSHAT and FNYEAQ (reference sequence). CDR3 length equals 13 residues. The CDR3 loop reads CASSPQEGGTQYF. In DNA form, the CDR3 reads TGTGCTAGCAGCCCACAAGAGGGGGGAACCCAGTACTTC.

The chain carries TRBV5-1 and TRBJ2-5; 7 bases line up with TRBD2. Germline trimming cut 0 bases from V and 2 bases from J; bases unmatched to any gene: 4. The CDR3 is 15 amino acids. In germline, CDR1 is SGHRS, CDR2 YFSETQ. The CDR3 DNA reads TGCGCCAGCAGCTTGGCGCCAGCGGGGCAAGAGACCCAGTACTTC. It codes for CASSLAPAGQETQYF.

This clone was seen just once. The chain recombines TRBV9 with TRBJ1-2; D is possibly TRBD1 (5 bases). This CDR3 is built from 12 residues. Deletions cut 4 bases from V and 8 bases from J, with 12 bases between. The germline gives CDR1 SGDLS, CDR2 YYNGEE. The CDR3 sequence is CASSQAGSGYTF. The CDR3 DNA follows: TGTGCCAGCAGCCAGGCAGGGAGCGGCTACACCTTC.

This chain uses TRBV16 with TRBJ2-7; D may be TRBD2 (6 bases). The V gene lost 4 bases and the J gene lost 1 base, with 11 bases spanning the gap. Germline values: CDR1 KGHSY, CDR2 FQNENV. The CDR3 contains 14 residues. CDR3 in DNA: TGTGCCAGCAGCCCCTTTGGGGGGTCCTACGAGCAGTACTTC. Its translation: CASSPFGGSYEQYF.

The chain combines TRBV7-9 with TRBJ1-4; TRBD1 might be the D (6 bases). There are 14 residues in the CDR3. V was cut by 3 bases and J by 8 bases, with 13 bases left in between. Per germline, CDR1 SEHNR and CDR2 FQNEAQ (reference sequence). In DNA form, the CDR3 reads TGTGCCAGCAGCTTCGGAGGGGGGGAGGAAAAACTGTTTTTT. Translation: CASSFGGGEEKLFF.

The V and J genes are TRBV29-1 and TRBJ2-7; D is tentatively TRBD1 or TRBD2 (5 bases each). The germline CDR1 and CDR2 sequences are SQVTM and ANQGSEA. Trimming pared 7 bases from V and 2 bases from J, leaving 12 bases between. The CDR3 totals 12 residues. This CDR3 reads CSGLVGAYEQYF. The CDR3 region has the DNA TGCAGCGGCCTAGTGGGGGCCTACGAGCAGTACTTC.

Concerning this clone itself: This specimen includes other DNA sequences encoding the same CDR3. CDR3 in DNA: TGTGCCAGCAGTCCGGGACAGGGCAATCAGCCCCAGCATTTT. This sequence encodes CASSPGQGNQPQHF. The gene calls are TRBV5-6 and TRBJ1-5; 8 bases are shared with TRBD1. V lost 5 bases to trimming and J lost 2 bases; unmatched junction nucleotides: 3. Germline V gene data show CDR1 as SGHDT and CDR2 as YYEEEE. The CDR3 spans 14 residues.

To note about this clone: The same CDR3 is also encoded by other DNA sequences in this sample. V and J are TRBV6-1 and TRBJ1-1; perhaps TRBD1 as D (5 bases). The germline V gene encodes CDR1 MNHNS and CDR2 SASEGT. V gave up 7 bases and J gave up 2 bases, with 11 bases separating them. This CDR3 has 13 amino acids. CDR3 region: CASNRGDNTEAFF. Written as DNA, the CDR3 is TGTGCCAGCAATCGGGGGGATAACACTGAAGCTTTCTTT.

The chain carries TRBV12-5 and TRBJ1-5; D not resolved. Germline CDR1 is LGHNT and CDR2 is FRNRAP. V lost 6 bases, J lost 4 bases, and 10 bases lay in between. This CDR3 spans 13 amino acids. Here the CDR3 reads CASGYDINQPQHF. The CDR3 DNA is TGTGCTAGTGGCTATGACATAAATCAGCCCCAGCATTTT.

The chain joins TRBV6-1 to TRBJ1-1, with D unclear. Germline CDR1 is MNHNS and CDR2 is SASEGT. The CDR3 consists of 13 residues. The V and J ends lost 4 bases and 3 bases respectively, with 9 bases between them. The chain's CDR3 is CASSARVDTEAFF. DNA for the CDR3: TGTGCCAGCAGTGCGCGGGTGGACACTGAAGCTTTCTTT.

The chain uses TRBV11-2 and TRBJ2-1, with 12 bases matching TRBD2. This CDR3 is 18 amino acids long. Germline lookup yields CDR1 SGHAT and CDR2 FQNNGV. Germline trimming cut 5 bases from V and 0 bases from J; bases unmatched to any gene: 8. CDR3 sequence reads: CASSRGTSGFSSYNEQFF. The CDR3 nucleotides read TGTGCCAGCAGCAGGGGGACTAGCGGGTTCAGCTCCTACAATGAGCAGTTCTTC. The variable domain in full, completed from reference TRBV11-2 and TRBJ2-1, reads EAGVAQSPRYKIIEKRQSVAFWCNPISGHATLYWYQQILGQGPKLLIQFQNNGVVDDSQLPKDRFSAERLKGVDSTLKIQPAKLEDSAVYLCASSRGTSGFSSYNEQFFGPGTRLTVL.

With regard to this clone: Distinct nucleotide sequences in the sample also encode this CDR3. The chain employs TRBV14 and TRBJ1-6; D ambiguous. Germline CDR1 and CDR2: SGHDN and FVKESK. The CDR3 has 13 residues. Trimming shortened V by 1 base and J by 6 bases, and 4 bases separated the two germline ends. CDR3 coding DNA: TGTGCCAGCAGCCAAGCTAGTAATTCACCCCTCCACTTT. It codes for CASSQASNSPLHF.

The CDR3 DNA follows: TGTGCCGCCCAATCGGAGGCAGGGGGCTACGAGCAGTACTTC. It yields the protein CAAQSEAGGYEQYF. The rearrangement joins TRBV10-3 to TRBJ2-7; TRBD1 agrees at 7 bases. J gave up 3 bases and V 11 bases, and 13 bases lay outside the gene matches. Germline assignment: CDR1 ENHRY and CDR2 SYGVKD. CDR3 length equals 14 residues.

This chain links TRBV11-2 with TRBJ1-5, with D perhaps TRBD1 (5 bases). The CDR3 covers 15 residues. Looked up from germline, CDR1 is SGHAT and CDR2 is FQNNGV. The germline V and J ends were trimmed by 1 base and 2 bases, with 9 bases remaining between them. CDR3 coding DNA: TGTGCCAGCAGCTTAGGGGTAGGGGGCAATCAGCCCCAGCATTTT. Its translation is CASSLGVGGNQPQHF. The full variable domain, its missing parts supplied by reference TRBV11-2 and TRBJ1-5, is EAGVAQSPRYKIIEKRQSVAFWCNPISGHATLYWYQQILGQGPKLLIQFQNNGVVDDSQLPKDRFSAERLKGVDSTLKIQPAKLEDSAVYLCASSLGVGGNQPQHFGDGTRLSIL.

The rearrangement links TRBV27 to TRBJ1-1; D gene uncertain. V shed 2 bases and J shed 1 base, with 8 bases lying between them. The germline gives CDR1 MNHEY, CDR2 SMNVEV (reference sequence). The CDR3 has 14 amino acids. The CDR3 nucleotides are TGTGCCAGCAGTTTACAGGAGGCGAACACTGAAGCTTTCTTT. Translation gives CASSLQEANTEAFF.

CDR3 protein: CASSLRQGVDSPLHF. The CDR3 region has the DNA TGTGCCAGCAGCTTAAGGCAGGGTGTTGATTCACCCCTCCACTTT. V and J are TRBV7-6 and TRBJ1-6, with D possibly matching TRBD1 (5 bases). This CDR3 comprises 15 residues. Trimming took off 2 bases at V and 8 bases at J, with 13 bases between the two ends. Per the germline V gene, CDR1 is SGHVS and CDR2 is FNYEAQ. The complete variable domain, with remaining parts taken from reference TRBV7-6 and TRBJ1-6, reads GAGVSQSPRYKVTKRGQDVALRCDPISGHVSLYWYRQALGQGPEFLTYFNYEAQQDKSGLPNDRFSAERPEGSISTLTIQRTEQRDSAMYRCASSLRQGVDSPLHFGNGTRLTVT.

The CDR3 DNA follows: TGTGCCAGCAGCTTAAGACTAGCGGGAACGGGAGAGCAGTACTTC. As protein: CASSLRLAGTGEQYF. J is TRBJ2-7 and V is TRBV7-2; 11 bases align to TRBD2. The CDR3 extends over 15 amino acids. With V trimmed by 2 bases and J by 7 bases, 7 bases remained unmatched. The germline V gene has CDR1 SGHTA and CDR2 FQGNSA.

This chain links TRBV5-1 with TRBJ1-1; D gene unclear. V was cut by 0 bases and J by 0 bases, with 9 bases left in between. Germline V gene data show CDR1 as SGHRS and CDR2 as YFSETQ. The CDR3 runs 15 residues. The DNA of the CDR3 is TGCGCCAGCAGCTTGGCCCCGCCTATGAACACTGAAGCTTTCTTT. This translates into CASSLAPPMNTEAFF.

The J gene is TRBJ2-3, the V gene TRBV5-1, with D possibly being TRBD1 or TRBD2 (5 bases each). V was pared by 7 bases and J by 5 bases, with 17 bases between. Germline CDR1 is SGHRS and CDR2 is YFSETQ. This CDR3 region has 14 residues. CDR3 sequence reads: CASSRISGLDTQYF. The DNA for the CDR3 is TGCGCCAGCTCCAGGATTTCGGGGCTAGATACGCAGTATTTT.

This clone was seen only a few times. Other DNA sequences in the sample encode the same CDR3. The chain couples TRBV6-1 to TRBJ1-5; TRBD1 agrees at 7 bases. The CDR3 has 14 residues. V shed 4 bases and J 1 base; nucleotides not matched to a gene: 1. The germline CDR1 and CDR2 sequences are MNHNS and SASEGT. The DNA for the CDR3 is TGTGCCAGCAGTGGACAGGGAAGCAATCAGCCCCAGCATTTT. Translation: CASSGQGSNQPQHF.